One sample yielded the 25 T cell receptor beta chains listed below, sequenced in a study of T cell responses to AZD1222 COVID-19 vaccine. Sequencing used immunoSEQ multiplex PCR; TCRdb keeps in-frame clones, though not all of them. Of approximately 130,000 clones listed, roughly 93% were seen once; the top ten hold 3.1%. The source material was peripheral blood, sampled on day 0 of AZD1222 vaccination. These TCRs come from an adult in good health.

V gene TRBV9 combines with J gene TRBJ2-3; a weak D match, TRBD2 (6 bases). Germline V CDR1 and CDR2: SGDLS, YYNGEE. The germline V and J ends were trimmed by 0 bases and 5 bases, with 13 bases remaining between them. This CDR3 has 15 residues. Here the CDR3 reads CASSVGGGMEDTQYF. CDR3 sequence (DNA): TGTGCCAGCAGCGTAGGGGGCGGGATGGAAGATACGCAGTATTTT.

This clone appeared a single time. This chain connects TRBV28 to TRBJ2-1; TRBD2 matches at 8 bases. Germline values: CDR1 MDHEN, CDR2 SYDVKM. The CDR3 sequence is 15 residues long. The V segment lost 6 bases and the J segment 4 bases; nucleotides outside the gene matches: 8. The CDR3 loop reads CASSRRGGAYNEQFF. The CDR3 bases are TGTGCCAGCAGCCGCCGGGGGGGGGCGTACAATGAGCAGTTCTTC.

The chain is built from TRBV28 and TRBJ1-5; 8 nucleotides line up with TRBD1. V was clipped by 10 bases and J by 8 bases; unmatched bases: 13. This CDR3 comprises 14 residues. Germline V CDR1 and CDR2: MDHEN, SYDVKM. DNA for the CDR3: TGTGCCACCATAGAGGGACAGGTGAATGAGCCCCAGCATTTT. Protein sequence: CATIEGQVNEPQHF.

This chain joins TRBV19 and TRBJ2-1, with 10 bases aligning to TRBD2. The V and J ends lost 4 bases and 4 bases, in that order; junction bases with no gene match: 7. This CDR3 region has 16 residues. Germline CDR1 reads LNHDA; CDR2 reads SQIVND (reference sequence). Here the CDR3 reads CASSSRRAGGYNEQFF. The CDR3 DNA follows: TGTGCCAGTAGTAGTAGGAGAGCGGGAGGGTACAATGAGCAGTTCTTC.

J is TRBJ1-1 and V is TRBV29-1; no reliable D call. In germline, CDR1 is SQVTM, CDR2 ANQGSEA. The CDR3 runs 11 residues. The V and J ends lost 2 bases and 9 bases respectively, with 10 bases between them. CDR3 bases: TGCAGCGTTGAAATTGGGCAGAAAGCTTTCTTT. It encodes CSVEIGQKAFF. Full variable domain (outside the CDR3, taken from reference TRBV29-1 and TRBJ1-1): SAVISQKPSRDICQRGTSLTIQCQVDSQVTMMFWYRQQPGQSLTLIATANQGSEATYESGFVIDKFPISRPNLTFSTLTVSNMSPEDSSIYLCSVEIGQKAFFGQGTRLTVV.

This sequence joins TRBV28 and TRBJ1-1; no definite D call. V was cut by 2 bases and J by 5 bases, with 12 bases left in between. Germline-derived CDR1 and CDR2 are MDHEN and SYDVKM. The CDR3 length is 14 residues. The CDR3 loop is CASSLMSRGTEAFF. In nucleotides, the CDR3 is TGTGCCAGCAGTTTAATGTCACGCGGGACTGAAGCTTTCTTT.

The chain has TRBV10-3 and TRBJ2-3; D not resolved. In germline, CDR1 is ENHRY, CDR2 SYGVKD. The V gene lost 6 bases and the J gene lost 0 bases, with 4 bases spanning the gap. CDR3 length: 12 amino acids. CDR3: CAISESTDTQYF. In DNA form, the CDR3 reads TGTGCCATCAGCGAAAGCACAGATACGCAGTATTTT.

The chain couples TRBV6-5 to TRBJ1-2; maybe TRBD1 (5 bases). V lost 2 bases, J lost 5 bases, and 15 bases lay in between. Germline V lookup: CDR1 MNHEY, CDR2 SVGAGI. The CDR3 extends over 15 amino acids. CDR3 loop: CASSYAGAGSYGYTF. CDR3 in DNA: TGTGCCAGCAGTTACGCTGGCGCAGGGTCGTATGGCTACACCTTC.

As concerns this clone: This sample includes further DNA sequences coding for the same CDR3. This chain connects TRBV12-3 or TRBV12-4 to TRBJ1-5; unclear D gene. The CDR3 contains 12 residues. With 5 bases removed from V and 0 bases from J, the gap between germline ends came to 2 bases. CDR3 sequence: CASSNSNQPQHF. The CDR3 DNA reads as TGTGCCAGCAGTAATAGCAATCAGCCCCAGCATTTT.

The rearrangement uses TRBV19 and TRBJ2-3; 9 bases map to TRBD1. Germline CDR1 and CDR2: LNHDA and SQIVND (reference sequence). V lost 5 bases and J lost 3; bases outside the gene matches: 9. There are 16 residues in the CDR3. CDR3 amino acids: CASSFDRGKGTDTQYF. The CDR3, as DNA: TGTGCCAGTAGTTTCGACAGGGGGAAAGGGACAGATACGCAGTATTTT.

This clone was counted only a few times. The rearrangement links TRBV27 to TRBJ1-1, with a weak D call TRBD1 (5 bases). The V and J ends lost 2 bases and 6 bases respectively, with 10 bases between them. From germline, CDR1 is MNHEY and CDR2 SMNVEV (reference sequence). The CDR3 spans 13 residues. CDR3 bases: TGTGCCAGCAGTTTAGAAGGGGACTCTGAAGCTTTCTTT. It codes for CASSLEGDSEAFF.

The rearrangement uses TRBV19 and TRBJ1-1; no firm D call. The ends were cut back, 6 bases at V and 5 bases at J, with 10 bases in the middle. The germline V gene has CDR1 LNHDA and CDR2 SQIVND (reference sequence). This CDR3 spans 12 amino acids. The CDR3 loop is CASSFVGTEAFF. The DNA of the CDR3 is TGTGCCAGTAGCTTTGTTGGGACTGAAGCTTTCTTT. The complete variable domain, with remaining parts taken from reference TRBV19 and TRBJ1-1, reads DGGITQSPKYLFRKEGQNVTLSCEQNLNHDAMYWYRQDPGQGLRLIYYSQIVNDFQKGDIAEGYSVSREKKESFPLTVTSAQKNPTAFYLCASSFVGTEAFFGQGTRLTVV.

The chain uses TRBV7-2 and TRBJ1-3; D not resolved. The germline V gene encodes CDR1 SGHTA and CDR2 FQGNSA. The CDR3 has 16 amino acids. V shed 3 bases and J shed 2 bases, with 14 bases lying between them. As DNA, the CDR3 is TGTGCCAGCAGCTTTAAACCGGTGGGTGCTGGAAACACCATATATTTT. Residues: CASSFKPVGAGNTIYF.

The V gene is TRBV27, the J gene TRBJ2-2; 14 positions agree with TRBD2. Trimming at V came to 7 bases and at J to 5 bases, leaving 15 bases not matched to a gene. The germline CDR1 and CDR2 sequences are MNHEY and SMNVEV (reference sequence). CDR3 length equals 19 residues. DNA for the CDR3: TGTGCCAGCAATCCTCAATCCGGGACTAGCGGGAGATGGACCGGGGAGCTGTTTTTT. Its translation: CASNPQSGTSGRWTGELFF.

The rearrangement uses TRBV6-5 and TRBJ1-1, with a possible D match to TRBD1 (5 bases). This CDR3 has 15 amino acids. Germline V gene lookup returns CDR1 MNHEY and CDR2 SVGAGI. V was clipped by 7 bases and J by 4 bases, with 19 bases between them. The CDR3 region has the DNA TGTGCCAGCATGGGGACCGGACCGGGAGCCACTGAAGCTTTCTTT. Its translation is CASMGTGPGATEAFF.

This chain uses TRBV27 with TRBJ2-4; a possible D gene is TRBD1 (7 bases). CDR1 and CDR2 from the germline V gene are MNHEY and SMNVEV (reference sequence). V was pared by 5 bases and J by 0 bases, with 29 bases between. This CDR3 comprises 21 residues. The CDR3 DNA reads TGTGCCAGCAGTGAAGTCCCGGGACAGTCCGGGAGTACTCTAGCCAAAAACATTCAGTACTTC. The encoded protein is CASSEVPGQSGSTLAKNIQYF.

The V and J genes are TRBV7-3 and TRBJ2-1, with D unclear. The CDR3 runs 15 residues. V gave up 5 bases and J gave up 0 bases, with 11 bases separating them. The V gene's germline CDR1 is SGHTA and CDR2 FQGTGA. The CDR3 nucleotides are TGTGCCAGCAGCCCGTCTTTGAGCTCCTACAATGAGCAGTTCTTC. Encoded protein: CASSPSLSSYNEQFF.

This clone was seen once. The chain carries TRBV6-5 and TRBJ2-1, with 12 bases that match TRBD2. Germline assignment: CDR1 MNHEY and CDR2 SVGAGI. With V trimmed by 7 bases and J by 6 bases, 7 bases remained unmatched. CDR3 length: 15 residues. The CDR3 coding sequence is TGTGCCAGCACCCCGGGACTAGCGGGTTTCAATGAGCAGTTCTTC. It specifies CASTPGLAGFNEQFF.

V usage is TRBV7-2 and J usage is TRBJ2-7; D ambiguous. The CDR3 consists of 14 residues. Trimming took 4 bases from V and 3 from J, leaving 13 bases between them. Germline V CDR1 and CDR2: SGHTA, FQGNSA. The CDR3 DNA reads TGTGCCAGCAGCTCCTATACACCGAGCTACGAGCAGTACTTC. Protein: CASSSYTPSYEQYF.

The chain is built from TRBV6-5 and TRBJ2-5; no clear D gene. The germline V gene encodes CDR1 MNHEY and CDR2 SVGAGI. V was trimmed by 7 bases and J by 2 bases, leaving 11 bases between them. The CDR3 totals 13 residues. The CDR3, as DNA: TGTGCCAGCAATGGTCGTTCGCAAGAGACCCAGTACTTC. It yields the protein CASNGRSQETQYF.

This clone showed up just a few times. The CDR3 sequence is CASSLKSGRYGYTF. For the CDR3, the DNA is TGTGCCAGCAGTTTAAAATCCGGTCGCTATGGCTACACCTTC. The chain links TRBV27 to TRBJ1-2; no clear D gene. V dropped 2 bases and J dropped 4 bases, with 11 bases sitting between them. This CDR3 spans 14 amino acids. Germline V lookup: CDR1 MNHEY, CDR2 SMNVEV (reference sequence).

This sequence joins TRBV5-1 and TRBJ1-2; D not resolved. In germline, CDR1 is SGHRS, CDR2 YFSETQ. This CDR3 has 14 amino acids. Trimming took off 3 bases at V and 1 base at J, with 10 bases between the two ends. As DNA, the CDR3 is TGCGCCAGCAGCTCAGTACCTGGTAACTATGGCTACACCTTC. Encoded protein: CASSSVPGNYGYTF. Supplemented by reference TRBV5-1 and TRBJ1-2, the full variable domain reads KAGVTQTPRYLIKTRGQQVTLSCSPISGHRSVSWYQQTPGQGLQFLFEYFSETQRNKGNFPGRFSGRQFSNSRSEMNVSTLELGDSALYLCASSSVPGNYGYTFGSGTRLTVV.

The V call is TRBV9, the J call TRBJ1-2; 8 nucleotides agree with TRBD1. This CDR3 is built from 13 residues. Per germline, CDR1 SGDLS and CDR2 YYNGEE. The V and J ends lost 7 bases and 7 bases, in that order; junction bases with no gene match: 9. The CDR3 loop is CASSRPGGSGYTF. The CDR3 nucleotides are TGTGCCAGCTCGCGCCCAGGGGGCTCTGGCTACACCTTC. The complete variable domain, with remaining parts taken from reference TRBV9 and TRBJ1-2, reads DSGVTQTPKHLITATGQRVTLRCSPRSGDLSVYWYQQSLDQGLQFLIQYYNGEERAKGNILERFSAQQFPDLHSELNLSSLELGDSALYFCASSRPGGSGYTFGSGTRLTVV.

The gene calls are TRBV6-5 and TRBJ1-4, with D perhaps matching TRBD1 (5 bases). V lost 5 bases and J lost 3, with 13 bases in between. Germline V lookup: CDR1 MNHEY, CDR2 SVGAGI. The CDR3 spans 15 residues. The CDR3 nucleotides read TGTGCCAGCAGTCCCAGGGCAGGACCTAATGAAAAACTGTTTTTT. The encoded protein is CASSPRAGPNEKLFF.

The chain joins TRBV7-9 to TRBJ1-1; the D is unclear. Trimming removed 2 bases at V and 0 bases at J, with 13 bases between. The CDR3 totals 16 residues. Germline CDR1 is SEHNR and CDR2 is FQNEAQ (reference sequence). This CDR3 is CASSLTVGGMNTEAFF. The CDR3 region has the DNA TGTGCCAGCAGCTTAACAGTAGGAGGAATGAACACTGAAGCTTTCTTT.